The rows below give T cell receptor beta chains drawn from one sample of a study of blood T cell repertoires in COVID-19. Generated by immunoSEQ multiplex PCR, the TCRdb table keeps only in-frame clones and is missing some. The sample records about 70,000 clones, about 80% being singletons. Sequencing was performed on peripheral blood. These receptors were collected from a young man with COVID-19, enrolled during active disease. Each CDR3 is given with its conserved first and last residue. The order of the fields is J gene, D gene, V gene, CDR3 DNA, CDR3 protein. The D gene is left open where the match is weak.

j_gene: TRBJ2-1
d_gene: -
v_gene: TRBV5-6
CDR3nt: TGTGCCAGCAGTTCTGACATGGGGGCACTGAACAATGAGCAGTTCTTC
CDR3aa: CASSSDMGALNNEQFF

j_gene: TRBJ2-3
d_gene: -
v_gene: TRBV19
CDR3nt: TGTGCCAGTAGTATAGAAGGGACAAGGGGAACGACCTCTAGCCACACAGATACGCAGTATTTT
CDR3aa: CASSIEGTRGTTSSHTDTQYF

j_gene: TRBJ2-1
d_gene: -
v_gene: TRBV4-1
CDR3nt: TGCGCCAGCAGCCAAGATAAAGCCGAGAGCTCCTACAATGAGCAGTTCTTC
CDR3aa: CASSQDKAESSYNEQFF

j_gene: TRBJ1-1
d_gene: -
v_gene: TRBV6-2/TRBV6-3
CDR3nt: TGTGCCAGCAGTTACTTCGGCCGCGGGAACACTGAAGCTTTCTTT
CDR3aa: CASSYFGRGNTEAFF

j_gene: TRBJ1-2
d_gene: -
v_gene: TRBV28
CDR3nt: TGTGCCAGCAGCTGGCGGGGGGTAGGTGGCTACACCTTC
CDR3aa: CASSWRGVGGYTF

j_gene: TRBJ1-5
d_gene: TRBD1
v_gene: TRBV9
CDR3nt: TGTGCCAGCAGCGTAGGACAGGGGTACAATCAGCCCCAGCATTTT
CDR3aa: CASSVGQGYNQPQHF

j_gene: TRBJ1-2
d_gene: -
v_gene: TRBV10-1
CDR3nt: TGCGCCAGCAGTGGAGCGGACGGCTATGGCCACACCTTC
CDR3aa: CASSGADGYGHTF

j_gene: TRBJ2-7
d_gene: -
v_gene: TRBV5-1
CDR3nt: TGCGCCAGCAGCTTGGGAGGCGTATCCTACGAGCAGTACTTC
CDR3aa: CASSLGGVSYEQYF

j_gene: TRBJ2-7
d_gene: TRBD1
v_gene: TRBV11-2
CDR3nt: TGTGCCAGCAGCTCCGTACAGGGGAACAAGAACTCCTACGAGCAGTACTTC
CDR3aa: CASSSVQGNKNSYEQYF

j_gene: TRBJ1-4
d_gene: TRBD1
v_gene: TRBV9
CDR3nt: TGTGCCAGCAGCGTAGGACAGGGCGGGGAAAAACTGTTTTTT
CDR3aa: CASSVGQGGEKLFF

j_gene: TRBJ2-1
d_gene: -
v_gene: TRBV27
CDR3nt: TGTGCCAGCAGTTTTTCTCCGTTAGCGGATTACAATGAGCAGTTCTTC
CDR3aa: CASSFSPLADYNEQFF

j_gene: TRBJ2-5
d_gene: -
v_gene: TRBV7-2
CDR3nt: TGTGCCAGCAGCCCGCTCGGGACACAAGAGACCCAGTACTTC
CDR3aa: CASSPLGTQETQYF

j_gene: TRBJ1-2
d_gene: -
v_gene: TRBV28
CDR3nt: TGTGCCAGCAGTTTTCCAGGGGCGCTAGGCTACACCTTC
CDR3aa: CASSFPGALGYTF

j_gene: TRBJ1-1
d_gene: -
v_gene: TRBV11-2
CDR3nt: TGTGCCAGCAGCCTTCTACAGGCCACTGAAGCTTTCTTT
CDR3aa: CASSLLQATEAFF